These T cell receptor beta chains were read from a single sample in a study of shared clonotypes between healthy human individuals. The table came from immunoSEQ multiplex PCR; TCRdb's copy has only in-frame clones and leaves some out. The profile covers over a million clones, with around 74% appearing a single time and roughly 1.4% taken by the ten largest. The sequenced sample consisted of memory CD4+ T cells sorted from blood. Every receptor here comes from a man in his late teens or twenties in good health. CDR3s include the opening cysteine and the closing phenylalanine or tryptophan. The order of the fields is clone size, V gene, J gene, D gene, CDR3 protein, CDR3 DNA. A D gene is named only where the DNA matches it firmly. Only some rows state a clone size, as once, few, many or a class for expanded clones.

.	TRBV18	TRBJ1-6	.	CASSPSSSYNSPLHF	TGTGCCAGCTCACCATCGAGCTCCTATAATTCACCCCTCCACTTT
.	TRBV12-5	TRBJ1-1	.	CASGSELQRALGNTEAFF	TGTGCTAGTGGTTCGGAGTTGCAACGGGCGTTGGGGAACACTGAAGCTTTCTTT
.	TRBV18	TRBJ1-5	.	CASSPPFTGGNQPQHF	TGTGCCAGCTCACCTCCGTTCACGGGTGGCAATCAGCCCCAGCATTTT
.	TRBV6-1	TRBJ2-3	.	CASSHFTDTQYF	TGTGCCAGCAGCCATTTCACAGATACGCAGTATTTT
.	TRBV6-5	TRBJ2-3	TRBD1	CASNPGQGGEDTQYF	TGTGCCAGCAATCCGGGACAGGGGGGCGAGGATACGCAGTATTTT
.	TRBV5-5	TRBJ2-2	.	CASSFQGTGELFF	TGTGCCAGCAGCTTTCAGGGGACCGGGGAGCTGTTTTTT
.	TRBV4-3	TRBJ2-3	.	CASSQSGVASDTQYF	TGCGCCAGCAGCCAGTCGGGAGTAGCGTCAGATACGCAGTATTTT
.	TRBV25-1	TRBJ2-5	.	CASSEYGPRETQYF	TGTGCCAGCAGTGAATATGGACCTCGGGAGACCCAGTACTTC
.	TRBV6-6	TRBJ2-1	TRBD2	CASSLGGGVYNEQFF	TGTGCCAGCAGTCTTGGCGGGGGAGTCTACAATGAGCAGTTCTTC
.	TRBV5-4	TRBJ2-1	TRBD1	CASSSGTGLSNEQFF	TGTGCCAGCAGTTCCGGGACAGGGCTCTCCAATGAGCAGTTCTTC
.	TRBV19	TRBJ1-5	.	CASSILQGGSNQPQHF	TGTGCCAGTAGTATTTTACAGGGTGGGAGCAATCAGCCCCAGCATTTT
.	TRBV7-9	TRBJ2-3	.	CASSLTGISTDTQYF	TGTGCCAGCAGCCTCACAGGGATTTCAACAGATACGCAGTATTTT
.	TRBV11-2	TRBJ2-4	.	CASSFSRGATKNIQYF	TGTGCCAGCAGCTTTAGCCGGGGGGCCACTAAAAACATTCAGTACTTC
few	TRBV7-9	TRBJ1-2	.	CASSGVGLYYGYTF	TGTGCCAGCAGCGGAGTGGGTCTCTACTATGGCTACACCTTC
many	TRBV5-1	TRBJ1-6	.	CASRATSSYNSPLHF	TGCGCCAGCAGGGCCACCAGCTCCTATAATTCACCCCTCCACTTT
few	TRBV6-1	TRBJ1-3	TRBD1	CASTDDRVSGNTIYF	TGTGCCAGCACTGACGACAGGGTATCTGGAAACACCATATATTTT
.	TRBV7-2	TRBJ1-5	.	CASSLNGRGSNQPQHF	TGTGCCAGCAGCTTAAACGGCAGGGGAAGCAATCAGCCCCAGCATTTT
.	TRBV11-2	TRBJ1-1	.	CASSLSGSNTEAFF	TGTGCCAGCAGCTTATCGGGCAGCAACACTGAAGCTTTCTTT
.	TRBV12-2	TRBJ2-7	.	CASRLLESGEKYEQYF	TGTGCAAGTCGCCTCCTGGAGTCTGGGGAAAAATACGAGCAGTACTTC
.	TRBV27	TRBJ2-1	.	CASSSLNRVGNEQFF	TGTGCCAGCAGTTCTTTGAACAGGGTGGGCAATGAGCAGTTCTTC
few	TRBV2	TRBJ1-1	.	CASKSLKGTEAFF	TGTGCCAGCAAGTCCTTAAAGGGAACTGAAGCTTTCTTT
.	TRBV18	TRBJ1-2	TRBD1	CASSPSGQGLTNYGYTF	TGTGCCAGCTCACCATCGGGACAGGGGCTAACAAACTATGGCTACACCTTC
.	TRBV27	TRBJ1-5	.	CASSKYSNQPQHF	TGTGCCAGCAGTAAATATAGCAATCAGCCCCAGCATTTT
.	TRBV5-1	TRBJ1-1	.	CASSDGPTNTEAFF	TGCGCCAGCAGCGACGGACCAACGAACACTGAAGCTTTCTTT
.	TRBV30	TRBJ2-5	TRBD2	CAWTSGYQETQYF	TGTGCCTGGACTAGCGGGTACCAAGAGACCCAGTACTTC
.	TRBV6-5	TRBJ1-3	.	CASSYSSENGNTIYF	TGTGCCAGCAGTTACTCGTCAGAAAATGGAAACACCATATATTTT
.	TRBV9	TRBJ1-1	TRBD1	CASSVQGANTEAFF	TGTGCCAGCAGCGTACAGGGGGCAAACACTGAAGCTTTCTTT
many	TRBV30	TRBJ1-1	TRBD1	CAWNGQAGTEAFF	TGTGCCTGGAACGGACAGGCGGGAACTGAAGCTTTCTTT
.	TRBV5-6	TRBJ1-3	.	CASSLLKGRPGNTIYF	TGTGCCAGCAGCTTGCTGAAAGGGAGGCCTGGAAACACCATATATTTT